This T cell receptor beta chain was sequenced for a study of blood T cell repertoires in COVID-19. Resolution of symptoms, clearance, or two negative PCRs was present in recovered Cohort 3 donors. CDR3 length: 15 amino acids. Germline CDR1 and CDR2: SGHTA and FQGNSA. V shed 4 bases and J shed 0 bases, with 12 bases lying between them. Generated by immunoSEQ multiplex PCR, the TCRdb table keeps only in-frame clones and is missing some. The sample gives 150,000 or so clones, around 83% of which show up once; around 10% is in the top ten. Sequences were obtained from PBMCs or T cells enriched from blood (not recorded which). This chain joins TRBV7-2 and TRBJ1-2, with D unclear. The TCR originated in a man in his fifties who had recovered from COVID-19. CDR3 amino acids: CASSSKDGPNYGYTF. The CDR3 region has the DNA TGTGCCAGCAGCTCAAAAGATGGGCCTAACTATGGCTACACCTTC.